The 25 T cell receptor beta chains presented below share a single source sample, sequenced in a study of CD8 T cells in Susac syndrome. The RNA, about 0.45 to 1 ug, was put through reverse transcription using random hexamers. TCRdb recomputed calls from the immunoSEQ multiplex PCR reads with MiXCR, one row per CDR3 protein. The top ten clones hold roughly 0.5% of a sample with around 140,000 distinct CDR3 sequences, 75% to 90% of them seen once. The specimen sequenced was CD8+ T cells from PBMCs. These receptors were obtained from a human donor with multiple sclerosis.

J is TRBJ2-7 and V is TRBV27; 12 bases map to TRBD1. This CDR3 has 15 amino acids. Germline CDR1 reads MNHEY; CDR2 reads SMNVEV (reference sequence). V was clipped by 5 bases and J by 4 bases; unmatched bases: 6. The CDR3 here is CASSTGTGGVYEQYV. The CDR3 region has the DNA TGTGCCAGCAGTACCGGGACAGGGGGCGTTTACGAGCAGTACGTC.

V is TRBV20-1 and J is TRBJ2-3; no clear D. With 0 bases removed from V and 5 bases from J, the gap between germline ends came to 12 bases. The CDR3 runs 14 residues. Per the germline V gene, CDR1 is DFQATT and CDR2 is SNEGSKA (reference sequence). CDR3: CSARDFGTIDTQYF. The CDR3 bases are TGCAGTGCTAGAGATTTTGGAACCATAGATACGCAGTATTTT.

This clonotype was observed once. The V call is TRBV19, the J call TRBJ2-1; no firm D call. Between the trimmed V and J ends, which lost 0 bases and 15 bases, there was a span of 12 bases. The CDR3 totals 12 residues. Germline CDR1 LNHDA, CDR2 SQIVND (reference sequence). The CDR3 bases are TGTGCCAGTAGTATAGACTACTTGGTTCCGTTCTTC. Translating gives CASSIDYLVPFF. The whole variable domain, filled in from reference TRBV19 and TRBJ2-1, reads DGGITQSPKYLFRKEGQNVTLSCEQNLNHDAMYWYRQDPGQGLRLIYYSQIVNDFQKGDIAEGYSVSREKKESFPLTVTSAQKNPTAFYLCASSIDYLVPFFGPGTRLTVL.

V usage is TRBV4-2 and J usage is TRBJ1-1; 8 positions match TRBD1. Unmatched junction bases numbered 2, after V lost 1 base and J lost 1 base. Germline CDR1 and CDR2: LGHNA and YNFKEQ. CDR3 length: 15 amino acids. The CDR3: CASSQVTGANTEAFF. Written as DNA, the CDR3 is TGTGCCAGCAGCCAAGTGACAGGGGCGAACACTGAAGCTTTCTTT.

J is TRBJ2-3 and V is TRBV6-5; 9 nucleotides match TRBD2. This CDR3 is built from 16 residues. From germline, CDR1 is MNHEY and CDR2 SVGAGI. J gave up 2 bases and V 4 bases, and 7 bases lay outside the gene matches. In DNA, the CDR3 is TGTGCCAGCAGTTCCAAGCGGGGGGCGCTCACAGATACGCAGTATTTT. This gives the protein CASSSKRGALTDTQYF.

The chain joins TRBV4-1 to TRBJ1-1; D possibly corresponds to TRBD1 (5 bases). V shed 2 bases and J shed 3 bases, with 13 bases lying between them. Germline loops: CDR1 MGHRA, CDR2 YSYEKL. The CDR3 contains 15 residues. CDR3 protein: CASSQRIGADTEAFF. The CDR3 DNA follows: TGCGCCAGCAGCCAAAGGATTGGGGCGGACACTGAAGCTTTCTTT.

The chain couples TRBV2 to TRBJ2-1; possibly TRBD1 for D (6 bases). Per the germline V gene, CDR1 is SNHLY and CDR2 is FYNNEI. The CDR3 is 14 residues long. Trimming pared 7 bases from V and 5 bases from J, leaving 15 bases between. The CDR3 protein is CASTVDTGNNEQFF. In DNA form, the CDR3 reads TGTGCCAGCACCGTGGATACAGGGAACAATGAGCAGTTCTTC.

The chain is built from TRBV6-5 and TRBJ2-2; 13 bases match TRBD2. Germline assignment: CDR1 MNHEY and CDR2 SVGAGI. The CDR3 consists of 17 residues. V lost 5 bases and J lost 7; bases outside the gene matches: 10. The CDR3 coding sequence is TGTGCCAGCAGTCTACTTGGGACTAGCGGGGTATTCGGGGAGCTGTTTTTT. It yields the protein CASSLLGTSGVFGELFF.

This chain links TRBV14 with TRBJ2-2; D is ambiguous. Germline V gives CDR1 SGHDN, CDR2 FVKESK. The CDR3 covers 16 residues. Between the trimmed V and J ends, which lost 9 bases and 0 bases, there was a span of 17 bases. The CDR3 sequence is CARTRTRLPNTGELFF. The CDR3 coding sequence is TGTGCCAGAACCCGGACCCGACTCCCGAACACCGGGGAGCTGTTTTTT. Supplemented by reference TRBV14 and TRBJ2-2, the full variable domain reads EAGVTQFPSHSVIEKGQTVTLRCDPISGHDNLYWYRRVMGKEIKFLLHFVKESKQDESGMPNNRFLAERTGGTYSTLKVQPAELEDSGVYFCARTRTRLPNTGELFFGEGSRLTVL.

The genes are TRBV2 and TRBJ2-4, with D uncertain. V was shortened by 2 bases and J by 0 bases, with 14 bases between the two germline ends. Germline V CDR1 and CDR2: SNHLY, FYNNEI. The CDR3 is 17 residues long. CDR3 sequence: CASSEIYGGLAKNIQYF. The DNA for the CDR3 is TGTGCCAGCAGTGAAATTTATGGCGGTCTAGCCAAAAACATTCAGTACTTC.

This sequence joins TRBV9 and TRBJ1-1, with D hard to call. Between the trimmed V and J ends, which lost 4 bases and 0 bases, there was a span of 7 bases. The CDR3 has 13 amino acids. From germline, CDR1 is SGDLS and CDR2 YYNGEE. The CDR3 loop reads CASSSELNTEAFF. As DNA, the CDR3 is TGTGCCAGCAGCTCAGAGTTGAACACTGAAGCTTTCTTT.

The V call is TRBV12-3 or TRBV12-4, the J call TRBJ1-5, with D uncertain. The CDR3 is 15 amino acids. The germline V and J ends were trimmed by 0 bases and 3 bases, with 9 bases remaining between them. CDR3 sequence (DNA): TGTGCCAGCAGTTTAGCCGTACAAGCCAATCAGCCCCAGCATTTT. It specifies CASSLAVQANQPQHF.

V and J are TRBV4-2 and TRBJ2-1, with 9 positions matching TRBD1. Germline CDR1 is LGHNA and CDR2 is YNFKEQ. The V gene end was trimmed by 0 bases and the J gene end by 7 bases; junction bases not matched to a gene: 7. CDR3 size: 16 residues. The CDR3 spells CASSQDRGQGFNEQFF. The CDR3 nucleotides read TGTGCCAGCAGCCAAGATCGAGGACAGGGGTTTAATGAGCAGTTCTTC.

V is TRBV6-2 or TRBV6-3 and J is TRBJ1-1, with D perhaps TRBD1 (5 bases). The CDR3 is made up of 13 amino acids. Trimming stripped 2 bases from V and 6 bases from J, with 10 bases between. Germline-derived CDR1 and CDR2 are MNHEY and SVGEGT. The CDR3 DNA follows: TGTGCCAGCAGTTACCTGGGGGGGTCTGAAGCTTTCTTT. It translates to CASSYLGGSEAFF.

J is TRBJ2-1 and V is TRBV2; 9 bases are a match to TRBD2. The CDR3 totals 16 residues. The germline V gene has CDR1 SNHLY and CDR2 FYNNEI. With V trimmed by 10 bases and J by 7 bases, 17 bases remained unmatched. CDR3 bases: TGTGCCACATTTATTTCCGGGACTAGCAGTGGTAATGAGCAGTTCTTC. Amino acid sequence: CATFISGTSSGNEQFF.

This sequence joins TRBV13 and TRBJ1-2; D not resolved. The germline gives CDR1 PRHDT, CDR2 FYEKMQ (reference sequence). CDR3 length: 11 amino acids. Trimming left V 5 bases short and J 3 bases short, with 4 bases between. The DNA of the CDR3 is TGTGCCAGCAGCGAAGACTATGGCTACACCTTC. This gives the protein CASSEDYGYTF.

In this sample, this clonotype turned up a few times. The rearrangement joins TRBV4-1 to TRBJ2-7; no clear D. Trimming took off 0 bases at V and 4 bases at J, with 7 bases between the two ends. CDR1 is MGHRA, CDR2 YSYEKL, per germline. This CDR3 spans 13 amino acids. CDR3 sequence: CASSQEITYEQYV. The CDR3 DNA reads TGCGCCAGCAGCCAAGAAATAACGTACGAGCAGTACGTC.

The rearrangement links TRBV19 to TRBJ1-1; D remains unclear. Germline lookup yields CDR1 LNHDA and CDR2 SQIVND (reference sequence). The CDR3 runs 13 residues. Trimming took off 7 bases at V and 2 bases at J, with 11 bases between the two ends. CDR3 nucleotides: TGTGCCAGTAAACGGAAGCGTAACACTGAAGCTTTCTTT. Its protein is CASKRKRNTEAFF.

This clonotype was seen a handful of times. J is TRBJ1-2 and V is TRBV4-1; possibly TRBD1 for D (5 bases). Trimming took 0 bases from V and 4 from J, leaving 18 bases between them. The CDR3 sequence is 17 residues long. Germline CDR1 MGHRA, CDR2 YSYEKL. CDR3 residues: CASSQDSRGRVFYGYTF. The CDR3 coding sequence is TGCGCCAGCAGCCAAGATTCCCGGGGCAGGGTGTTCTATGGCTACACCTTC.

The chain links TRBV20-1 to TRBJ2-7; D is uncertain. The V and J ends lost 3 bases and 1 base respectively, with 10 bases between them. Looked up from germline, CDR1 is DFQATT and CDR2 is SNEGSKA (reference sequence). The CDR3 totals 13 residues. CDR3 DNA sequence: TGCAGTGCTAGGAGATTAACGTCCTACGAGCAGTACTTC. Protein product: CSARRLTSYEQYF.

The V gene is TRBV19, the J gene TRBJ2-3; 8 bases map to TRBD2. This CDR3 contains 16 residues. Looked up from germline, CDR1 is LNHDA and CDR2 is SQIVND (reference sequence). Trimming at V came to 6 bases and at J to 2 bases, leaving 10 bases not matched to a gene. This CDR3 reads CASSPREGGITDTQYF. In nucleotides, the CDR3 is TGTGCCAGTAGCCCCCGGGAGGGAGGGATCACAGATACGCAGTATTTT.

The CDR3 loop is CASSTGTPLGYGYTF. The CDR3 DNA reads as TGTGCCAGTAGTACCGGGACCCCCCTCGGGTATGGCTACACCTTC. The gene calls are TRBV19 and TRBJ1-2; D is perhaps TRBD1 (5 bases). V lost 4 bases to trimming and J lost 5 bases, with 17 bases between them. Germline lookup yields CDR1 LNHDA and CDR2 SQIVND (reference sequence). The CDR3 consists of 15 residues.

The chain couples TRBV7-8 to TRBJ2-1; TRBD2 aligns across 8 bases. CDR3 size: 19 residues. Germline CDR1 and CDR2: SGHVS and FQNEAQ. V shed 1 base, J shed 1 base, and the junction held 12 bases outside the gene matches. The CDR3: CASSLGLAGSLGSYNEQFF. In DNA, the CDR3 is TGTGCCAGCAGCTTAGGGCTAGCGGGCTCCCTTGGTTCCTACAATGAGCAGTTCTTC.

V usage is TRBV5-1 and J usage is TRBJ1-1, with D possibly matching TRBD1 (5 bases). CDR1 and CDR2 from the germline V gene are SGHRS and YFSETQ. V was cut by 0 bases and J by 0 bases, with 15 bases left in between. This CDR3 spans 17 amino acids. The CDR3 coding sequence is TGCGCCAGCAGCTTGGCCCCAGGGTATGGAATGAACACTGAAGCTTTCTTT. Encoded protein: CASSLAPGYGMNTEAFF.

This clonotype occurred once. The chain employs TRBV7-9 and TRBJ2-1; 11 bases line up with TRBD2. The CDR3 has 15 amino acids. Per germline, CDR1 SEHNR and CDR2 FQNEAQ (reference sequence). After removal of 0 bases from V and 9 bases from J, the junction contained 4 bases not matched to a gene. CDR3 in amino acids: CASSLASGGAVEQFF. The CDR3 nucleotides read TGTGCCAGCAGCTTAGCTAGCGGGGGGGCCGTTGAGCAGTTCTTC.